This T cell receptor beta chain comes out of a study of blood T cells in healthy people across ages. A second PCR of roughly 7 to 11 cycles used a sample-barcoded 5' primer and a J-beta primer mix. One entry per CDR3 protein, called by TCRdb with MiXCR from the 5' RACE reads. Here the sample spans about 280,000 distinct CDR3 sequences, roughly 26% being singletons. CDR3 length: 17 residues. V was pared by 2 bases and J by 2 bases, with 15 bases between. This clonotype was picked up a small number of times. The V and J genes are TRBV12-3 or TRBV12-4 and TRBJ2-2; D is possibly TRBD1 (5 bases). The specimen was blood. The TCR sequence derives from a woman in her 70s in good health. CDR3: CASSLWGVGPNTGELFF. CDR3 sequence (DNA): TGTGCCAGCAGTTTATGGGGCGTGGGTCCCAACACCGGGGAGCTGTTTTTT.